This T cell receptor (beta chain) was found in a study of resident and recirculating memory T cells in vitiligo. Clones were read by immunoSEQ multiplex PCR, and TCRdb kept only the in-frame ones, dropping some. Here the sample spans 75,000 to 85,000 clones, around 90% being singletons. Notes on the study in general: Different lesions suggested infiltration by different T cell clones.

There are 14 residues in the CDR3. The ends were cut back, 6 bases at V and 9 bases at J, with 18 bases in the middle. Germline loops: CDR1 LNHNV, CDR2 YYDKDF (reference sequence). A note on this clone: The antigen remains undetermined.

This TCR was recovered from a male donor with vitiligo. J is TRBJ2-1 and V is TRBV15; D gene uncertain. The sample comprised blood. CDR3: CATRTSGYNSEQFF. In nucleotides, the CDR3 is TGTGCCACCAGGACTTCCGGATACAATAGTGAGCAGTTCTTC. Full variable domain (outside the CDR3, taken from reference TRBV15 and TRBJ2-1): DAMVIQNPRYQVTQFGKPVTLSCSQTLNHNVMYWYQQKSSQAPKLLFHYYDKDFNNEADTPDNFQSRRPNTSFCFLDIRSPGLGDTAMYLCATRTSGYNSEQFFGPGTRLTVL.